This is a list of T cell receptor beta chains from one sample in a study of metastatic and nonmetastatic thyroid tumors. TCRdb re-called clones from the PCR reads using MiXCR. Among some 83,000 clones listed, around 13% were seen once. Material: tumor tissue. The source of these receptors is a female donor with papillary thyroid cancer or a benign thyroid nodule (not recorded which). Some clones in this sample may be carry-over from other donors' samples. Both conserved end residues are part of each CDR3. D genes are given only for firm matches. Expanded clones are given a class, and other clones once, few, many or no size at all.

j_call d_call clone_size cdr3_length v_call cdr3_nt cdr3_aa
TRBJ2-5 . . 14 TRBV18 TGTGCCAGCTCACGCGACGGGTACCAAGAGACCCAGTACTTC CASSRDGYQETQYF
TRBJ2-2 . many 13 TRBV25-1 TGTGCCAGCAGTAAAGAGAACACCGGGGAGCTGTTTTTT CASSKENTGELFF
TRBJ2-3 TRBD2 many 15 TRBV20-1 TGCAGTGTTCCGACTAGCGGGAGGGCGGGAGATACGCAGTATTTT CSVPTSGRAGDTQYF
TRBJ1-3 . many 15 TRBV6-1 TGTGCCAGCAGTACGGACGGCAGCACTGGAAACACCATATATTTT CASSTDGSTGNTIYF
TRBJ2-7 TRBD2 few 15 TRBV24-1 TGTGCCAACAGTGAGGCGGGAGGACCCTCCTACGAGCAGTACTTC CANSEAGGPSYEQYF
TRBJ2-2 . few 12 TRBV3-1 TGTGCCAGCAGCCCGTACACCGGGGAGCTGTTTTTT CASSPYTGELFF
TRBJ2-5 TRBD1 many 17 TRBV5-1 TGCGCCAGCAGCTTGCGAGTAGGGACAGGGTTTGGGGAGACCCAGTACTTC CASSLRVGTGFGETQYF
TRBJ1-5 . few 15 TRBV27 TGTGCCAGCAGTTTACGGGCAGTGGACAATCAGCCCCATCATTTT CASSLRAVDNQPHHF
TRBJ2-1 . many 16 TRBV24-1 TGTGCCACCAGTGATTTCGGACAGAGCTCCTACAATGAGCAGTTCTTC CATSDFGQSSYNEQFF
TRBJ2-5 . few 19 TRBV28 TGTGCCAGCAGTTTCTCATCGGTTGAAGTGTCCCACCGAAGAGAGACCCAGTACTTC CASSFSSVEVSHRRETQYF
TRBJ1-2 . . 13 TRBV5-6 TGTGCCAGCAGCCAGCCGGGTAAGGGTGGCTACACCTTC CASSQPGKGGYTF
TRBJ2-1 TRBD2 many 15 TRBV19 TGTGCCAGTAGTTTTAGCGGGAGTGGTTTAAATGAGCAGTTCTTC CASSFSGSGLNEQFF
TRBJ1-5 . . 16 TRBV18 TGTGCCAGCTCACCACCGAACGAATTCGGCAATCAGCCCCAGCATTTT CASSPPNEFGNQPQHF
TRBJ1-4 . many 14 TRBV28 TGTGCCAGCGGGGACTGGGACGCAAATGAAAAACTGTTTTTT CASGDWDANEKLFF
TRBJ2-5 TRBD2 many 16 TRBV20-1 TGCAGTGCTAGAGATAGGACGCGGGGGGGCCAAGAGACCCAGTACTTC CSARDRTRGGQETQYF
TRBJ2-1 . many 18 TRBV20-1 TGCAGTGCCCACCAGCTGTTCCCAAAAGGGAGCTCCTACAATGAGCAGTTCTTC CSAHQLFPKGSSYNEQFF
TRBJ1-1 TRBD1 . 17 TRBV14 TGTGCCAGCAGCCAAGAGGGGACAGGGGTTAGGTCCACTGAAGCTTTCTTT CASSQEGTGVRSTEAFF
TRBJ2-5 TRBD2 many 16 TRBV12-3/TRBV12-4 TGTGCCAGCAGTCCTCCACTAGCGGGAGTAGGAGAGACCCAGTACTTC CASSPPLAGVGETQYF
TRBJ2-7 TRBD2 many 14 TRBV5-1 TGCGCCAGCAGCTTAACTAGCGCGATCTACGAGCAGTACTTC CASSLTSAIYEQYF
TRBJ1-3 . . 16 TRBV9 TGTGCCAGCAGCGTAGAGGCCGAGTTCTCTGGAAACACCATATATTTT CASSVEAEFSGNTIYF
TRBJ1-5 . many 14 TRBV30 TGTGCCTGGGGCCTGACAGGCTTAAATCAGCCCCAGCATTTT CAWGLTGLNQPQHF
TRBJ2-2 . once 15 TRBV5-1 TGCGCCAGCCAACGGGACACCGGGATGGCCGGGGAGCTGTTTTTT CASQRDTGMAGELFF
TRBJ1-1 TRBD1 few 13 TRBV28 TGTGCCAGCAGGACCGCAGGGGGCACTGAAGCTTTCTTT CASRTAGGTEAFF
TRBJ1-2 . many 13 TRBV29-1 TGCAGCGTCCAGGGAGAACGGCTCTATGGCTACACCTTC CSVQGERLYGYTF
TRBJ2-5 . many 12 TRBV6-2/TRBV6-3 TGTGCCAGCAGTGATTCGCAAGAGACCCAGTACTTC CASSDSQETQYF
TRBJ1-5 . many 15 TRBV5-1 TGCGCCAGCAGCGACGGGACATCTAGCAATCAGCCCCAGCATTTT CASSDGTSSNQPQHF
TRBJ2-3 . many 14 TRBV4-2 TGTGCCAGCAGCCAGGATACTAGCACAGATACGCAGTATTTT CASSQDTSTDTQYF
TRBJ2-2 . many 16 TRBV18 TGTGCCAGCTCACCACGGGCCTTAACGAACACCGGGGAGCTGTTTTTT CASSPRALTNTGELFF
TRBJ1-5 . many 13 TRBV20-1 TGCAGTGCTAGGGGGGACAGCAATCAGCCCCAGCATTTT CSARGDSNQPQHF
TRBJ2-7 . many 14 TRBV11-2 TGTGCCAGCAGTCCTCTGGTAAGAGCCTACGAGCAGTACTTC CASSPLVRAYEQYF
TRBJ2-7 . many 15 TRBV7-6 TGTGCCAGCAGTTTCCTCCAGGGGTCCGGCTACGAGCAGTACTTC CASSFLQGSGYEQYF
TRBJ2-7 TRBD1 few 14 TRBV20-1 TGCAGTGCAGAGGACAGGGATCAAACCTACGAGCAGTACTTC CSAEDRDQTYEQYF
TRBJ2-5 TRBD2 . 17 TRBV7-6 TGTGCCAGCAGGCGATTCCCGGGACTAGACCGGCGCGATACCCAGTACTTC CASRRFPGLDRRDTQYF
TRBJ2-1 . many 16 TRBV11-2 TGTGCCAGCAGCTTAGATGGAGCAGGTACCTACAATGAGCAGTTCTTC CASSLDGAGTYNEQFF
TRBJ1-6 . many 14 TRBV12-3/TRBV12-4 TGTGCCAGCCGCGAGTCTGGAGGGATAAAACCCCTCCACTTT CASRESGGIKPLHF
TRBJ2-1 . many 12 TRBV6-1 TGTGCCAGCGTGACGTCCTACAATGAGCAGTTCTTC CASVTSYNEQFF
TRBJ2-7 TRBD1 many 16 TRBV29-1 TGCAGCGTACGAGGGAGGGACAGGGGGATATCCTACGAGCAGTACTTC CSVRGRDRGISYEQYF
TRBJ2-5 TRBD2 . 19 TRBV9 TGTGCCAGCAGCGTAGGGCTAGCGGGAGGGCGCTTTCAGGTAGAGATCCAGTACTTC CASSVGLAGGRFQVEIQYF
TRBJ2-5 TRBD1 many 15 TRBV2 TGTGCCAGCAGTGGGGGACAGGGGCCTCAAGAGACCCAGTACTTC CASSGGQGPQETQYF
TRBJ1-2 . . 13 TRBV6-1 TGTGCCAGCAGTGAGACGGGGAACTATGGCTACACCTTC CASSETGNYGYTF
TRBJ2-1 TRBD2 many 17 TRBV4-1 TGCGCCAGCAGCCTCACTGGGGGTAGCGGGAGTATTAATGAGCAGTTCTTC CASSLTGGSGSINEQFF
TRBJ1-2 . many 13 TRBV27 TGTGCCAGCAGTTTCGGGTCCCAGCGTGGCTACACCTTC CASSFGSQRGYTF
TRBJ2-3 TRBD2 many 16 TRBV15 TGTGCCACCAGCAGAGATCTTGCGGGAGCCACAGATACGCAGTATTTT CATSRDLAGATDTQYF
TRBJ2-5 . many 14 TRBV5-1 TGCGCCAGCAGCCCGGAGGGGGGAAGAGAGACCCAGTACTTC CASSPEGGRETQYF
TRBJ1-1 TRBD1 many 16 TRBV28 TGTGCCAGCAGTTTATATGGGGCGACAGGGATGGTTGAAGCTTTCTTT CASSLYGATGMVEAFF
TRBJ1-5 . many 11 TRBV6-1 TGTGCCAGCAGGGACGGGGAGCCCCAGCATTTT CASRDGEPQHF
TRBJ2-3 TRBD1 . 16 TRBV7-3 TGTGCCAGCAGCCCTGGACAGGGGGCAACCACAGATACGCAGTATTTT CASSPGQGATTDTQYF
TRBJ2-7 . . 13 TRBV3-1 TGTGCCAGCAGCCAGGGTAGTTCCTACGAGCAGTACTTC CASSQGSSYEQYF
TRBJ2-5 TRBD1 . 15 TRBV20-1 TGCAGTGCCCTCCGGGACAGTGGGATACAAGAGACCAAGTACTTC CSALRDSGIQETKYF
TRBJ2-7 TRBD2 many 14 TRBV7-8 TGTGCCAGCAGCTGGACTAGCTCATCCTACGAGCAGTACTTC CASSWTSSSYEQYF
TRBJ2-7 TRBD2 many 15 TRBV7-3 TGTGCCAGCAGCTTGCGACTAGCGGGAAACTACGAGCAGTACTTC CASSLRLAGNYEQYF
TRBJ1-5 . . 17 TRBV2 TGTGCCAGAAGTGAAGCGCTTGGCCGCCGTCACAATCAGCCCCAGCATTTT CARSEALGRRHNQPQHF
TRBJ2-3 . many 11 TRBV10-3 TGTGCCATCTCTAGCACAGATACGCAGTATTTT CAISSTDTQYF
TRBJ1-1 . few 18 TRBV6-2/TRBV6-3 TGTGCCAGCAGTTACTCGGGGGGGCGAGAGACCCAGAATCAAGAAGCTTTCTTT CASSYSGGRETQNQEAFF
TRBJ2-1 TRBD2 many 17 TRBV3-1 TGTGCCAGCAGCCAAGCGGGACTAGCGGAGCCTTGGGATGAGCAGTTCTTC CASSQAGLAEPWDEQFF
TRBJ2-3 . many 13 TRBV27 TGTGCCAGCAGCCCCTTCCCCACAGATACGCAGTATTTT CASSPFPTDTQYF
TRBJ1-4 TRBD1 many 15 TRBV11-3 TGTGCCAGCAGCTTTGGTACAGGGGGCGATGAAAAACTGTTTTTT CASSFGTGGDEKLFF
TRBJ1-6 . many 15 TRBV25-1 TGTGCCAGCAGTGAATTTCCAGGGGCAGAGTCACCCCTCCACTTT CASSEFPGAESPLHF
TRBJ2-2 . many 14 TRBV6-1 TGTGCCAGCAGCCATCTCGGAGGTTCCGGGGAGCTGTTTTTT CASSHLGGSGELFF
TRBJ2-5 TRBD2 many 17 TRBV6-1 TGTGCCAGCAGTTCCGCTCCCGCGGGGGTAACTCAAGAGACCCAGTACTTC CASSSAPAGVTQETQYF